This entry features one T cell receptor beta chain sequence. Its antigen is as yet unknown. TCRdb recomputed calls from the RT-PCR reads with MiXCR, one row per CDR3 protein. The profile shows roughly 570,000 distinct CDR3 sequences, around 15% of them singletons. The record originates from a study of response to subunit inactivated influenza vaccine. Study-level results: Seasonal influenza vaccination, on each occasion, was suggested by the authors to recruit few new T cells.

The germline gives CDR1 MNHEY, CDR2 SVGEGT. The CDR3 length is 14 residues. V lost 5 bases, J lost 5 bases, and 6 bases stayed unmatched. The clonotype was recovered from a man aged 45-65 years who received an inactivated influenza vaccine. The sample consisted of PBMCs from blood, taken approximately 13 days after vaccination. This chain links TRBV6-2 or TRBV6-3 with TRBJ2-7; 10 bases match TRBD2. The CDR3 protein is CASSKSGTSDEQYF. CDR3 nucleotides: TGTGCCAGCAGTAAATCCGGGACTAGCGACGAGCAGTACTTC.